A single TCR beta chain is shown here with its context. The antigen it binds to is not known. No quality values exist for individual bases; no much larger clone is one base distant. V loses 3 bases, J loses 7 bases, and the germline ends lie 16 bases apart. The germline V gene gives CDR1 as SGHDT and CDR2 as YYEEEE. From the cysteine up to the phenylalanine, the CDR3 has a length of 14 residues. Just CDR3 DNA is preserved here, 42 bases in frame from base 1. In the prospective study, participants were about 18 to 90 years old, resided in under 30 geographic areas of the United States, and were enrolled through a virtual design. To assign participants to cohorts, the prospective study relied on clinical history that participants themselves reported in a screening survey and a study questionnaire. For ImmuneRACE Cohort 3, a participant was defined as recovered based on two consecutive negative NP/OP PCR tests, clearance by a healthcare professional, or resolution of symptoms. Mobile phlebotomists in the prospective study collected whole blood, serum and a nasopharyngeal or oropharyngeal swab from every participant. Over a 2-month period, participants in the prospective study had the option of providing additional blood draws and questionnaires. Before DNA extraction, prospective study blood samples were shipped either frozen or at room temperature.

The immunoSEQ Assay, a bias-controlled multiplex PCR, was used to amplify TCRbeta CDR3 regions from genomic DNA. Regarding the original processing steps: Nucleated cell counts per sample were estimated from amplification of reference gene primers within the assay. To quantify the absolute abundance of each unique TCRbeta CDR3 rearrangement, sequence reads were collapsed and filtered. Productive Simpson clonality was computed per sample as the square root of Simpson's diversity index over productive rearrangements. Held by TCRdb, this immuneACCESS table contains in-frame sequences only and omits some clones. Under half of the omission traces to an unresolved V gene where checked; the cause of the rest is unknown. V and J calls and clone size are given by that table; D and trimming were obtained from the DNA. The sample table shows about 180,000 clones, and about 79% are seen once. Roughly 15% of the sample belongs to the ten largest clones.

These data come from a study of blood T cell repertoires in COVID-19 (dated by TCRdb to the early 2020s). At the level of the whole study: Collaborator samples came from the United States, Italy and Spain and covered acute and convalescent phases of COVID-19. A de-identified subject ID, COVID-19 status, age in years and sex were almost always included in the sample metadata. HLA class I and class II types, where available, came from metadata supplied by the sample provider rather than from assay-based typing. Deeply sampled blood TCRbeta repertoires from subjects exposed to, actively infected with, or recovered from COVID-19 were included in the dataset. The samples were drawn from the first 160 participants of the ongoing ImmuneRACE study and from about 1,200 subjects provided by 6 global collaborators. A freely available public database, intended as a resource for researchers studying the immune response to SARS-CoV-2, is where the repertoires were released. The prospective study material was composed of cDNA or gDNA derived from T cells, B-cell-depleted T cells, or PBMCs. Overall study results and their limits: The amount of clinical and demographic metadata varied by source and participant and was provided uncurated.

Sequencing was carried out using PBMCs or T cells enriched from blood (not recorded which). The chain joins TRBV5-6 to TRBJ1-2; there is no confident call for the D gene. The sequence came from a man aged 50-60 years who had recovered from COVID-19. The CDR3 reads as follows: CASSYPGGRAGYTF. At the DNA level, the sequence is TGTGCCAGCAGCTACCCGGGCGGGAGGGCTGGCTACACCTTC.